Described below is a single T cell receptor beta chain sequence and its context. The antigen remains unidentified. V was trimmed by 4 bases and J by 2 bases, leaving 17 bases between them. The CDR3 covers 16 residues. Germline CDR1 and CDR2: KGHSH and LQKENI. The sample comes from a study of regulatory and conventional T cells in RAG deficiency. Notes on the study in general: Omenn patients showed >90% Treg-Tconv overlap and shorter CDR3 lengths.

Libraries were prepared by immunoSEQ multiplex PCR; TCRdb keeps only in-frame clonotypes and omits some of them. The sample includes fewer than 35,000 clones, approximately 91% of them seen just once. The data also belong to a second study, concerning regulatory T cells. Turning to that study: The primer mix had 52 TRBV and 13 TRBJ primers. In patients, unique TRB V-J pairs were restricted and V/J usage skewed, especially in Tregs.

Material for sequencing was CD8+ T cells sorted from blood. The origin of this receptor is a human donor in good health. The chain employs TRBV18 and TRBJ1-1, with TRBD1 as a possible D gene (6 bases). The CDR3 DNA sequence: TGTGCCAGCTCACAAAAAGATCAGGGGCAAAACACTGAAGCTTTCTTT. This codes for CASSQKDQGQNTEAFF.